The rows below give T cell receptor beta chains drawn from one sample of a study of human T cells and chemical hapten exposure. Each CDR3 protein gets one entry after TCRdb re-called the RACE reads with MiXCR. The data show 180,000 or so distinct CDR3 sequences, with 25% to 35% seen just once and roughly 3% held by the top ten. Sequenced material: whole blood, taken in connection with sensitization to the hapten diphenylcyclopropenone (DPC). These receptor sequences come from a woman in her twenties or thirties with alopecia areata. Some clones in this sample may be carry-over from other donors' samples. Both conserved end residues are part of each CDR3. D genes are given only for firm matches. Part of the rows lack a size; the others show once, few, many or a class for expanded clones.

v_call,clone_size,cdr3_length,d_call,j_call,cdr3_nt,cdr3_aa
TRBV15,.,16,.,TRBJ2-3,TGTGCCACCAGCAGAGATCCGGGGGGCATCACAGATACGCAGTATTTT,CATSRDPGGITDTQYF
TRBV11-3,few,12,.,TRBJ2-3,TGTGCCAGCAGCGTCACTACAGATACGCAGTATTTT,CASSVTTDTQYF
TRBV2,.,13,.,TRBJ2-5,TGTGCCAGCAGTGACGGTCGGGAGTTGACCCAGTACTTC,CASSDGRELTQYF
TRBV28,few,15,TRBD1,TRBJ2-7,TGTGCCAGCACAAGGGGGCTTGCTCGCTCCTACGAGCAGTACTTC,CASTRGLARSYEQYF
TRBV4-1,.,14,.,TRBJ1-2,TGCGCCAGCAGCCGCCAACAGGGAGACTATGGCTACACCTTC,CASSRQQGDYGYTF
TRBV7-2,.,14,.,TRBJ2-7,TGTGCCAGCAGCTTACGGGGGAGGTGGTCCGAGCAGTACTTC,CASSLRGRWSEQYF
TRBV28,.,13,.,TRBJ2-1,TGTGCCAGCAGTGTAACAAGGGGGAATGAGCAGTTCTTC,CASSVTRGNEQFF
TRBV7-2,.,15,TRBD1,TRBJ2-2,TGTGCCAGCAGCTTGGACAGGGGCTTTACCGGGGAGCTGTTTTTT,CASSLDRGFTGELFF
TRBV11-1,few,15,TRBD1,TRBJ2-1,TGTGCCAGCAGCTTAGGAAGTCAGGGGGCCGGGGAGCAGTTCTTC,CASSLGSQGAGEQFF
TRBV29-1,.,13,.,TRBJ2-7,TGCAGCGTCTCGTTCGGTCTAGAAGACGAGCAGTACTTC,CSVSFGLEDEQYF
TRBV28,.,16,TRBD2,TRBJ2-3,TGTGCCAGCATACCATGGGGACTAGCGGACACAGATACGCAGTATTTT,CASIPWGLADTDTQYF
TRBV11-2,.,14,.,TRBJ2-5,TGTGCCAGCAGCTCCCGGGACAACCAAGAGACCCAGTACTTC,CASSSRDNQETQYF
TRBV11-2,.,15,TRBD2,TRBJ2-1,TGTGCCAGCAGCTTCCTAGCGGGGGGCTACAATGAGCAGTTCTTC,CASSFLAGGYNEQFF
TRBV29-1,.,15,.,TRBJ2-3,TGCAGCGTTGTGAGTTGGGACGGAGCCACAGATACGCAGTATTTT,CSVVSWDGATDTQYF
TRBV12-3/TRBV12-4,few,16,.,TRBJ2-1,TGTGCCAGCAGTTTAAGACAGCTGAGCTCCTACAATGAGCAGTTCTTC,CASSLRQLSSYNEQFF
TRBV2,few,14,TRBD1,TRBJ1-1,TGTGCCAGCAGTAGGACAGGGGCGAACACTGAAGCTTTCTTT,CASSRTGANTEAFF
TRBV4-1,.,16,TRBD1,TRBJ1-6,TGCGCCAGCAGCCATCCCCGGGACAGGATGAATTCACCCCTCCACTTT,CASSHPRDRMNSPLHF
TRBV5-1,.,14,.,TRBJ1-3,TGCGCCAGCAGCATACAGGGATCTGGAAACACCATATATTTT,CASSIQGSGNTIYF
TRBV5-8,.,17,.,TRBJ2-6,TGTGCCAGCAGCACAACAGGGACCCCATCTGGGGCCAACGTCCTGACTTTC,CASSTTGTPSGANVLTF
TRBV28,many,13,TRBD1,TRBJ2-7,TGTGCCAGCAGTTCGACAGGGATATCGGTGCAGTACTTC,CASSSTGISVQYF
TRBV6-2/TRBV6-3,.,14,.,TRBJ1-5,TGTGCCAGCAGTTACTCGTGGGGGCTTCAGCCCCAGCATTTT,CASSYSWGLQPQHF
TRBV19,few,13,.,TRBJ1-5,TGTGCCAGTAGCCAAAGCGGCAATCAGCCCCAGCATTTT,CASSQSGNQPQHF
TRBV7-2,few,16,TRBD1,TRBJ1-4,TGTGCCAGCAGCTCACCAAACAGGGGGCTAGGTGAAAAACTGTTTTTT,CASSSPNRGLGEKLFF
TRBV29-1,few,15,TRBD2,TRBJ2-3,TGCAGCGTTGAAGAGCCCGGGAGGGCCACAGATACGCAGTATTTT,CSVEEPGRATDTQYF
TRBV30,many,14,.,TRBJ1-1,TGTGCCTGGAGTGTCGGGGGGAGCGGCACTGAAGCTTTCTTT,CAWSVGGSGTEAFF
TRBV7-9,many,14,TRBD1,TRBJ1-6,TGTGCCAGCAGCTTAGGAGGGGGCAATTCACCCCTCCACTTT,CASSLGGGNSPLHF
TRBV15,few,16,TRBD2,TRBJ2-1,TGTGCCACCAGCAGAGATTCGGGATTAGCGGGACATGAGCAGTTCTTC,CATSRDSGLAGHEQFF
TRBV28,.,15,TRBD1,TRBJ2-1,TGTGCCAGCAGTTTACCAGGGGGCGGATACAATGAGCAGTTCTTC,CASSLPGGGYNEQFF
TRBV5-1,few,13,.,TRBJ2-7,TGCGCCAGCAGCTTGGCCGGGTACCCCGAGGAGTACTTC,CASSLAGYPEEYF
TRBV2,.,14,TRBD1,TRBJ2-7,TGTGCCAGCACCACCCAGGGGGTCTCCTACGAGCAGTACTTC,CASTTQGVSYEQYF
TRBV5-4,.,14,TRBD1,TRBJ1-2,TGTGCCAGCAGCTGGACGGGACAGGGGGAAGGCTACACCTTC,CASSWTGQGEGYTF